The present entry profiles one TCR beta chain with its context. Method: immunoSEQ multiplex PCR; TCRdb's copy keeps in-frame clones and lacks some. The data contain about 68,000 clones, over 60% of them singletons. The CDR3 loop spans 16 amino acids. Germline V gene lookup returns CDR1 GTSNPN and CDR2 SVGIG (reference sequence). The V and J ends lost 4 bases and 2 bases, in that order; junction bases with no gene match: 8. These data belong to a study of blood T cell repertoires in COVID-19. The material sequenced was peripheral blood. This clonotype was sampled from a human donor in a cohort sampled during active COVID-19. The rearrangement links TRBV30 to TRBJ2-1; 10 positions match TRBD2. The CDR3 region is CAWTPASGRPYNEQFF. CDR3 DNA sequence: TGTGCCTGGACCCCGGCTAGCGGGAGACCCTACAATGAGCAGTTCTTC.